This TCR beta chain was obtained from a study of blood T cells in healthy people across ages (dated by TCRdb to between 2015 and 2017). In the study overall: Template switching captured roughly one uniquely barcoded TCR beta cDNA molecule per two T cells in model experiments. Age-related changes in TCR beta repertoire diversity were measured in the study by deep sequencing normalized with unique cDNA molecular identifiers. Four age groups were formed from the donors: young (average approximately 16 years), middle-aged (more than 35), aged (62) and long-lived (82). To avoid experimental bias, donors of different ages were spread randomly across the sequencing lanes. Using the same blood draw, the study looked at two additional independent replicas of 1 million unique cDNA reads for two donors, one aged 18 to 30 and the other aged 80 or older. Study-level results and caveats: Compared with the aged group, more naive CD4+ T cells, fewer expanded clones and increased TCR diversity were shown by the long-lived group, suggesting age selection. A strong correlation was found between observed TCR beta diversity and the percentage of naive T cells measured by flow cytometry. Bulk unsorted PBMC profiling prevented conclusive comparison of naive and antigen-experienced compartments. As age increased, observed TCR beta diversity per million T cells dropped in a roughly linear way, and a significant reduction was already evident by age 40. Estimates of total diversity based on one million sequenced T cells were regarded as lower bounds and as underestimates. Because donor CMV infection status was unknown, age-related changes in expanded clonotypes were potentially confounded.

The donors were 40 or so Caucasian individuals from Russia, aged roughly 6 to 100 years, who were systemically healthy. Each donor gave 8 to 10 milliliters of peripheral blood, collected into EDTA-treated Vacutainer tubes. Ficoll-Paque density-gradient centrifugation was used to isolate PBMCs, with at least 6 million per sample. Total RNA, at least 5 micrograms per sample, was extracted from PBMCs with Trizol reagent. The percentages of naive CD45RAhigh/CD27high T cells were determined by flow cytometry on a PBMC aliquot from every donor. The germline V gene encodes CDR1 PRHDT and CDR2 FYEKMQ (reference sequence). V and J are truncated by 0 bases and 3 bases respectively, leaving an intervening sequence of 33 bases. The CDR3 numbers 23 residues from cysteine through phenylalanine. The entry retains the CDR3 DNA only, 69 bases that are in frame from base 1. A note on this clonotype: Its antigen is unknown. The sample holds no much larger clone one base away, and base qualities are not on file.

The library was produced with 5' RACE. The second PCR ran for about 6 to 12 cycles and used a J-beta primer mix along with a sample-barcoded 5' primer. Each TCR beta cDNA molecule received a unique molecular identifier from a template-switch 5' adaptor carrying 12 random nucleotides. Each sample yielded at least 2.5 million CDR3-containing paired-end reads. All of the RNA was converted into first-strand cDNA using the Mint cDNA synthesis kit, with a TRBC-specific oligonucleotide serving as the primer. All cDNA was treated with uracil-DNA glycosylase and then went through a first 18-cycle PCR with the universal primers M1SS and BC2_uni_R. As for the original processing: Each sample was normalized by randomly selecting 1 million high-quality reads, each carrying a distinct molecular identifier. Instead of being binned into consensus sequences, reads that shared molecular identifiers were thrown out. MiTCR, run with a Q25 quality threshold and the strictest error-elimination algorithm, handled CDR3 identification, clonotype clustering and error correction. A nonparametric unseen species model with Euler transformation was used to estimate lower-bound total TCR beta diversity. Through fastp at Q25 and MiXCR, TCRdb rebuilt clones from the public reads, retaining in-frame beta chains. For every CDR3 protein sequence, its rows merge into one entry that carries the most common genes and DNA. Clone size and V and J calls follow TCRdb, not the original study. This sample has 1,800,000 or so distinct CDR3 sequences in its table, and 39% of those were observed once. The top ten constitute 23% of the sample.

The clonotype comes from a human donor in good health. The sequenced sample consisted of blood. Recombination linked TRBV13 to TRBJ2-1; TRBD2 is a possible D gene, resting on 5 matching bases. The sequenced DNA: TGTGCCAGCAGCTTAGGTCTTAGAGGGAACGCCATGATTAGTTCTTATCGCTACAATGAGCAGTTCTTC. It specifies CASSLGLRGNAMISSYRYNEQFF.